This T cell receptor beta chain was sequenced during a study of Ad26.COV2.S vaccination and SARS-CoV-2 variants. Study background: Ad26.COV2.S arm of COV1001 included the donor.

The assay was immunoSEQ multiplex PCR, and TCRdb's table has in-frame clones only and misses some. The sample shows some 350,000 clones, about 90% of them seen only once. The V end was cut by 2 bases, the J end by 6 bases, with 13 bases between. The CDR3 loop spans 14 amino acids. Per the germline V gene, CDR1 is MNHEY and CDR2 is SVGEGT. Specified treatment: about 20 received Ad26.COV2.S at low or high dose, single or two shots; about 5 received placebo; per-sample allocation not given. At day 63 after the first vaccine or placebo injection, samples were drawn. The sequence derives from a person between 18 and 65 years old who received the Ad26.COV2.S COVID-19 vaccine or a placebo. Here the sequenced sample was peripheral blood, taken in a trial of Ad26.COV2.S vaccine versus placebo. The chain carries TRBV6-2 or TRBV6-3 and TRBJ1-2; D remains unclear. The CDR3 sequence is CASSYAGITNGYTF. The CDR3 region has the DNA TGTGCCAGCAGTTACGCAGGAATTACCAATGGCTACACCTTC.